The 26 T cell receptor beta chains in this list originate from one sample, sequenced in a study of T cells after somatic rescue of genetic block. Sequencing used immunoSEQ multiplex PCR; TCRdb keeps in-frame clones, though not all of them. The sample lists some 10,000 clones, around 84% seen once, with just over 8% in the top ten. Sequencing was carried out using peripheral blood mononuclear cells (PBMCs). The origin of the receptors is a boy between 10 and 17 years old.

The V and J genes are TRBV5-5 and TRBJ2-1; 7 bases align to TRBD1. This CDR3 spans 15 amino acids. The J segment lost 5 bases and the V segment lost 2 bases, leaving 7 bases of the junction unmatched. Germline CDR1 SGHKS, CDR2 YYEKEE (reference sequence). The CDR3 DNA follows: TGTGCCAGCAGCTTAGGGGGCGTAGGGCACAATGAGCAGTTCTTC. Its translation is CASSLGGVGHNEQFF.

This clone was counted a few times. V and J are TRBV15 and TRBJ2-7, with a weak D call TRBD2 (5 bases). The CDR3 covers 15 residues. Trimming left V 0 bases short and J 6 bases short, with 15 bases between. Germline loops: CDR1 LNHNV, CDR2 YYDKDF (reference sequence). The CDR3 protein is CATSRDFPAEGEQYF. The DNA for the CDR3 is TGTGCCACCAGCAGAGATTTCCCAGCCGAGGGCGAGCAGTACTTC.

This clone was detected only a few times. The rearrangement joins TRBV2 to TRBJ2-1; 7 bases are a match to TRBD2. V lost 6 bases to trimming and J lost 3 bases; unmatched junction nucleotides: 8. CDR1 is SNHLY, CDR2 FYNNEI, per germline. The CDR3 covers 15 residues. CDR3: CASSPGLPIYNEQFF. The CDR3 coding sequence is TGTGCCAGCAGCCCGGGACTACCTATCTACAATGAGCAGTTCTTC.

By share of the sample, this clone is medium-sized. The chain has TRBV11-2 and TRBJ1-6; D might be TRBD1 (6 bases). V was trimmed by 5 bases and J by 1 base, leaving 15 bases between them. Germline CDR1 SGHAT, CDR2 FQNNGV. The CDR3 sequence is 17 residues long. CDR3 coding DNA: TGTGCCAGCAGCCAGTATCGGGGGCAGTCCTATAATTCACCCCTCCACTTT. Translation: CASSQYRGQSYNSPLHF.

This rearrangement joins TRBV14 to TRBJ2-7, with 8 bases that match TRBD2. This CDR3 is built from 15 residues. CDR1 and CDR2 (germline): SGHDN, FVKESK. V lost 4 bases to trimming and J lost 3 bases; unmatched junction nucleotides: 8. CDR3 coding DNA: TGTGCCAGCAGCCTCCGGGAGGGACGGAGCTACGAGCAGTACTTC. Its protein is CASSLREGRSYEQYF.

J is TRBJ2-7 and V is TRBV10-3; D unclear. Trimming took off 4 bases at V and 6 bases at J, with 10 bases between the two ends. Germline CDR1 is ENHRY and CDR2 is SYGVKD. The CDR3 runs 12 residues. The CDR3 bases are TGTGCCATCAGTGTTGACCCCTTCGAGCAGTACTTC. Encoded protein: CAISVDPFEQYF.

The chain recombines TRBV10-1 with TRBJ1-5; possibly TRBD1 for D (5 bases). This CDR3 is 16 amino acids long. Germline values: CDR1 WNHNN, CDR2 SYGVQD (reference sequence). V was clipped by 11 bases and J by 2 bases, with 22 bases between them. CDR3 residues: CAGKSVSGFGNQPQHF. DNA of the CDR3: TGCGCCGGAAAGTCCGTTTCAGGGTTCGGCAATCAGCCCCAGCATTTT.

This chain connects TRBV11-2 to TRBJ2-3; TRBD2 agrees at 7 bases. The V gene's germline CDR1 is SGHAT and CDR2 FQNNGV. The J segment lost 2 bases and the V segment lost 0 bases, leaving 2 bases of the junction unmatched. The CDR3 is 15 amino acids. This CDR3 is CASSLEGTTTDTQYF. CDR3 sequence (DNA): TGTGCCAGCAGCTTAGAAGGGACTACCACAGATACGCAGTATTTT. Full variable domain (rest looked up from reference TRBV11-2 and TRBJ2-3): EAGVAQSPRYKIIEKRQSVAFWCNPISGHATLYWYQQILGQGPKLLIQFQNNGVVDDSQLPKDRFSAERLKGVDSTLKIQPAKLEDSAVYLCASSLEGTTTDTQYFGPGTRLTVL.

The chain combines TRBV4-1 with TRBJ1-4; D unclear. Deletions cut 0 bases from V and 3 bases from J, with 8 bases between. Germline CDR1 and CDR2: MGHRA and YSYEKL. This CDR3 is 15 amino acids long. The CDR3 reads CASSQDRGANEKLFF. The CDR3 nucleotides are TGCGCCAGCAGCCAAGATCGGGGTGCTAATGAAAAACTGTTTTTT.

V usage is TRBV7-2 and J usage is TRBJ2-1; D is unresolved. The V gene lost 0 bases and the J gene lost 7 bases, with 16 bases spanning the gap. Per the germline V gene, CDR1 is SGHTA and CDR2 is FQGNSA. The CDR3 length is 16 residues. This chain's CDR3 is CASSLAGSHLGNEQFF. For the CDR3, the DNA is TGTGCCAGCAGCTTAGCGGGCAGCCATTTGGGAAATGAGCAGTTCTTC.

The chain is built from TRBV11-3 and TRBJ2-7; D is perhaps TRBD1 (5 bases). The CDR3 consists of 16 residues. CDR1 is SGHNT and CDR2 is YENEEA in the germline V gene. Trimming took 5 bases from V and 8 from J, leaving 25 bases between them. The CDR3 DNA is TGTGCCAGCAGCCAACCCAGAGACAGATCCCTATTTCAGCAGTACTTC. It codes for CASSQPRDRSLFQQYF.

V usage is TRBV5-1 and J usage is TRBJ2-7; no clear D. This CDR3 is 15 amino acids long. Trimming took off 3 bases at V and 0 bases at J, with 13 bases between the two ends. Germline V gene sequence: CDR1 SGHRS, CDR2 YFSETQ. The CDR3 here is CASSYWSPSSYEQYF. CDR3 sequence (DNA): TGCGCCAGCAGCTACTGGTCTCCCTCCTCCTACGAGCAGTACTTC.

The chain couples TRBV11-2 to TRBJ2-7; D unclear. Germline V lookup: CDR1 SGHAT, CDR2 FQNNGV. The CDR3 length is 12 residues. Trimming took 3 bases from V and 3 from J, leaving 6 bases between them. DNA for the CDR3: TGTGCCAGCAGCTTGACTTACTACGAGCAGTACTTC. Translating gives CASSLTYYEQYF.

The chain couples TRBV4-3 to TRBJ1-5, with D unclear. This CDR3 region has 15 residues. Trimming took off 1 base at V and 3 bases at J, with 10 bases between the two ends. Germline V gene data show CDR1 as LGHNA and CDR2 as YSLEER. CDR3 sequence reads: CASSQVLGYNQPQHF. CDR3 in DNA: TGCGCCAGCAGCCAAGTCTTAGGGTACAATCAGCCCCAGCATTTT.

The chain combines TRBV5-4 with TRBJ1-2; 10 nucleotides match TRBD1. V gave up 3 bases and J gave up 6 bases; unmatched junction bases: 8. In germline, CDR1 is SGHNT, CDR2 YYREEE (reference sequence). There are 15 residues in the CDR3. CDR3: CASSSPGQGSHGYTF. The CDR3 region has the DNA TGTGCCAGCAGCTCGCCGGGACAGGGGTCCCATGGCTACACCTTC.

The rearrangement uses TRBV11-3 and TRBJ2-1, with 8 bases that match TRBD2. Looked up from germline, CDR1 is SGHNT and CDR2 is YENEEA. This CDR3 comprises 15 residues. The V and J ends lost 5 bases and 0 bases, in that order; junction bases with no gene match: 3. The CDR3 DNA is TGTGCCAGCAGCCTCCTAGCGGGCTCCTACAATGAGCAGTTCTTC. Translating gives CASSLLAGSYNEQFF.

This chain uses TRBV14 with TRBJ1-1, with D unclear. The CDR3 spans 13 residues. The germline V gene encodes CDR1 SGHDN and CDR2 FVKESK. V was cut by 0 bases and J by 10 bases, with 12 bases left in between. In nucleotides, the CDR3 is TGTGCCAGCAGCCAAGATGGCCCTTCGCGAGCTTTCTTT. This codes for CASSQDGPSRAFF.

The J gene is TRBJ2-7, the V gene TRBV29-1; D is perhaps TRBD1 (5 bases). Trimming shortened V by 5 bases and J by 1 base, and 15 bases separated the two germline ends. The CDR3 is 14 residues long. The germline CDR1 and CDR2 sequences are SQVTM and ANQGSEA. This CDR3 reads CSVNRSKGSYEQYF. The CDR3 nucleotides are TGCAGCGTTAACAGGTCGAAGGGTTCCTACGAGCAGTACTTC.

The CDR3 nucleotides are TGTGCCAGCAGCGATTGGGGGGCGCCACCCGGGGAGCTGTTTTTT. This encodes CASSDWGAPPGELFF. This chain joins TRBV5-4 and TRBJ2-2; either TRBD1 or TRBD2 may fit D (6 bases each). The CDR3 totals 15 residues. Germline V gives CDR1 SGHNT, CDR2 YYREEE (reference sequence). V shed 4 bases and J shed 6 bases, with 16 bases lying between them.

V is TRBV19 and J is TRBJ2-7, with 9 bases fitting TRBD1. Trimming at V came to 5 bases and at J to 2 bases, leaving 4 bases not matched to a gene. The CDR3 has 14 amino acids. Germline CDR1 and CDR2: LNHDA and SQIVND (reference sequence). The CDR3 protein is CASSAGQGPYEQYF. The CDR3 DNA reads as TGTGCCAGTAGTGCCGGACAGGGGCCCTACGAGCAGTACTTC.

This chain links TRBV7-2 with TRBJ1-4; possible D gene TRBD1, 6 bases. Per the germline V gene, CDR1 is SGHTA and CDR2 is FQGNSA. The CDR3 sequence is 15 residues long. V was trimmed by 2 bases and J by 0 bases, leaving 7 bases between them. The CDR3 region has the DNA TGTGCCAGCAGCTTAACAGGGCCAACTAATGAAAAACTGTTTTTT. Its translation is CASSLTGPTNEKLFF.

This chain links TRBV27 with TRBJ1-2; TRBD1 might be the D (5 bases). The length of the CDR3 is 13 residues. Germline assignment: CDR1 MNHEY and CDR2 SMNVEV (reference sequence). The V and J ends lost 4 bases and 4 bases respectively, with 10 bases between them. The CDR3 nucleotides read TGTGCCAGCAGTTCCGGGACTCGCTATGGCTACACCTTC. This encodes CASSSGTRYGYTF.

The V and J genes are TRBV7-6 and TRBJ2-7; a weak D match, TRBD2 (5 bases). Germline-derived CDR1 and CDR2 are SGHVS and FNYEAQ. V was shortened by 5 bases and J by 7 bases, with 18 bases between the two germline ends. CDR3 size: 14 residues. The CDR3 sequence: CASSGLGTPGEQYF. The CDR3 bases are TGTGCCAGCAGCGGCCTAGGCACGCCGGGGGAGCAGTACTTC.

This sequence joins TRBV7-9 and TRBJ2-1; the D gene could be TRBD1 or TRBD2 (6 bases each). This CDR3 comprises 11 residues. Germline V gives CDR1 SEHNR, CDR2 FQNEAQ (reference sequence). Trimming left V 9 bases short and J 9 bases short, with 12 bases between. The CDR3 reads CASRRGREQFF. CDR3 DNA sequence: TGTGCCAGTCGACGGGGGCGTGAGCAGTTCTTC.

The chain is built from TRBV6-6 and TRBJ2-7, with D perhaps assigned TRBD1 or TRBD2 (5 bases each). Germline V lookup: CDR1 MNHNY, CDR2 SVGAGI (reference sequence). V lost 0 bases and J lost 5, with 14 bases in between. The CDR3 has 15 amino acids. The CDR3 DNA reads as TGTGCCAGCAGTTACTCGGGACGCCAAGACCACGAGCAGTACTTC. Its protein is CASSYSGRQDHEQYF.

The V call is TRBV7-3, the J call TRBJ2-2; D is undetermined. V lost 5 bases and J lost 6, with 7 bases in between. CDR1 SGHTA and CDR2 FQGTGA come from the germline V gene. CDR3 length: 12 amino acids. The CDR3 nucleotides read TGTGCCAGCAGCCTCTTGGCCGGGGAGCTGTTTTTT. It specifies CASSLLAGELFF.